This TCR beta chain emerged from a study of shared clonotypes between healthy human individuals. Study summary: CD8 memory received one plate per donor, CD8 naive two, CD4 memory three and CD4 naive three.

A CD45RA-negative memory subset and a CD45RA+ naive subset were separated from the CD4+ cells. The CDR3 sequence is 12 residues long. The germline V gene has CDR1 MNHNS and CDR2 SASEGT. V was shortened by 8 bases and J by 2 bases, with 7 bases between the two germline ends. A word on this clone: What it recognizes is unknown. The sample contains more than one DNA sequence encoding this CDR3.

The data were produced by immunoSEQ multiplex PCR, yet TCRdb's version contains in-frame clones alone and is incomplete. The sample consists of fewer than 2.5 million clones, approximately 93% of them appearing once. Overall study findings and caveats: The study generally estimated greater richness for naive than memory subsets.

This TCR derives from a man between 18 and 29 years old in good health. Some clones in this sample may be carry-over from other donors' samples. The sequencing sample was made of naive CD4+ T cells from PBMCs. The subset: CD45RA+ positively selected. The V call is TRBV6-1, the J call TRBJ1-5; D ambiguous. CDR3 region: CASDRGNQPQHF. Written as DNA, the CDR3 is TGTGCCAGCGATAGGGGCAATCAGCCCCAGCATTTT.